Included here is one T cell receptor (beta chain) sequence, with context. V gave up 4 bases and J gave up 2 bases, with 14 bases separating them. There are 14 residues in the CDR3. Germline loops: CDR1 SQVTM, CDR2 ANQGSEA. This sample is part of a study of Graves' ophthalmopathy and Graves' hyperthyroidism. Study summary: Peripheral blood collection took place at initial diagnosis, before any treatment.

RNA transcripts provided the template for amplifying TCR beta CDR3 regions. First-round RT-PCR employed HTBI primers, with a second-round multiplex PCR after it. TCRdb reprocessed the multiplex PCR reads with MiXCR, giving one entry per CDR3 protein. The sample yields 35,000 to 50,000 distinct CDR3 sequences, approximately 50% seen once. In this cohort's terms, stable hyperthyroidism meant no ophthalmopathy by 18 months of follow-up. No donor had other autoimmune disease, uncontrolled infection, pregnancy or lactation. A volume of around 9.5 ml of fresh peripheral blood supplied the PBMCs. The sequence was collected from an adult woman with stable Graves' hyperthyroidism. Source material: peripheral blood. The rearrangement joins TRBV29-1 to TRBJ1-2; unclear D gene. CDR3 amino acids: CSVGQGPRNYGYTF. The CDR3 DNA follows: TGCAGCGTTGGCCAAGGACCGCGCAACTATGGCTACACCTTC.